A selection of T cell receptor beta chains follows, all from one sample in a study of blood T cells in healthy people across ages. TCRdb re-analysed the 5' RACE reads in MiXCR, keeping a single row per CDR3 protein. The data contain 800,000 to 900,000 distinct CDR3 sequences, 62% of them singletons. The sequencing sample was made of blood. Receptor source: a man aged 30 to 39 in good health. CDR3s include the opening cysteine and the closing phenylalanine or tryptophan. A D gene is named only where the DNA matches it firmly. A clone size is listed for some rows: how often the clone was seen (once, few, many), or a class if it is expanded.

d_call j_call v_call clone_size cdr3_nt cdr3_aa
NA TRBJ2-5 TRBV7-2 NA TGTGCCAGCAGCTCCGCTCGGGGACAAGAGACCCAGTACTTC CASSSARGQETQYF
TRBD1 TRBJ2-1 TRBV20-1 NA TGCAGTTCATTGACAGGGCTTAATATGATCGATGAGCAGTTCTTC CSSLTGLNMIDEQFF
NA TRBJ2-2 TRBV4-3 few TGCGCCAGCAGTCCCGGGACAACGAACACCGGGGAGCTGTTTTTT CASSPGTTNTGELFF
TRBD2 TRBJ2-5 TRBV6-1 NA TGTGCCAGCAGGGGGGTTGGACTAGTGGGGGAGACCCAGTACTTC CASRGVGLVGETQYF
NA TRBJ2-3 TRBV4-3 NA TGCGCCAGCAGCCAGACCCACGGGGTAGATACGCAGTATTTT CASSQTHGVDTQYF
NA TRBJ2-1 TRBV12-3/TRBV12-4 NA TGTGCCAGCAGTTTAGCGGGGGGTCCCAGCTCCTACAATGAGCAGTTCTTC CASSLAGGPSSYNEQFF
NA TRBJ2-1 TRBV9 NA TGTGCCAGCAGCGTAGCTGGGGGGGCCGGATCCTACAATGAGCAGTTCTTC CASSVAGGAGSYNEQFF
TRBD1 TRBJ1-6 TRBV5-4 NA TGTGCCAGCAGCCTGGGCAGGGGGCTTTCACCCCTCCACTTT CASSLGRGLSPLHF
NA TRBJ2-1 TRBV4-2 NA TGTGCCAGCAGCCCGCTCGAAGAGCGTGGGGGGAAATACAATGAGCAGTTCTTC CASSPLEERGGKYNEQFF
NA TRBJ2-3 TRBV12-3/TRBV12-4 NA TGTGCCAGCAGATCGCAAGCAGATACGCAGTATTTT CASRSQADTQYF
TRBD1 TRBJ2-1 TRBV29-1 NA TGCAGCGTGGGAGGACAGGGGGCTCCTGAGCAGTTCTTC CSVGGQGAPEQFF
NA TRBJ2-3 TRBV7-2 NA TGTGCCAGCAGCACGCGGGACTTCCGCACAGATACGCAGTATTTT CASSTRDFRTDTQYF
NA TRBJ1-6 TRBV6-1 NA TGTGCCAGCAGTGAAGCGCGGGGAGGTTCACCCCTCCACTTT CASSEARGGSPLHF
NA TRBJ1-4 TRBV4-3 few TGCGCCAGCAGCCAAACGGACAGACCAACTAATGAAAAACTGTTTTTT CASSQTDRPTNEKLFF
NA TRBJ2-1 TRBV7-9 NA TGTGCCAGGACGATGAGCCCCTACAATGAGCAGTTCTTC CARTMSPYNEQFF
NA TRBJ1-2 TRBV12-3/TRBV12-4 NA TGTGCCATTCTTACGCACAGGGCAAACTATGGCTACACCTTC CAILTHRANYGYTF
NA TRBJ2-7 TRBV7-2 NA TGTGCCAGCAGCTTAGCGAGTTTCTCCTACGAGCAGTACTTC CASSLASFSYEQYF
NA TRBJ2-1 TRBV20-1 once TGCAGTGCGACTCTAGTCAACTCCTACAATGAGCAGTTCTTC CSATLVNSYNEQFF
NA TRBJ2-2 TRBV27 few TGTGCCAGCAGTTTGGTCCTCACCGGGGAGCTGTTTTTT CASSLVLTGELFF
TRBD2 TRBJ2-2 TRBV7-2 few TGTGCCAGCAGCCCAACCGGACTAGCGGGGGGAGGATCCGGGGAGCTGTTTTTT CASSPTGLAGGGSGELFF
TRBD1 TRBJ1-2 TRBV7-3 NA TGTGCCAGCAGCCCGAGACCGGGACAGGTGGAGGGCTACACCTTC CASSPRPGQVEGYTF
NA TRBJ1-2 TRBV6-5 few TGTGCCAGCACCGACAGTCTCTATGGCTACACCTTC CASTDSLYGYTF
NA TRBJ2-5 TRBV5-1 few TGCGCCAGCAGCTTCGACAAGACCCAGTACTTC CASSFDKTQYF
TRBD1 TRBJ2-5 TRBV29-1 NA TGCAGCGTTAGGGGGGGACAGGGACGAGAGACCCAGTACTTC CSVRGGQGRETQYF
TRBD1 TRBJ2-7 TRBV12-3/TRBV12-4 NA TGTGCCAGCAGTTGGAGGACAGGGGAGATGTTTTTCTACGAGCAGTACTTC CASSWRTGEMFFYEQYF
NA TRBJ2-2 TRBV12-3/TRBV12-4 NA TGTGCCAGCAGTTTGATGGGGGTGAACACCGGGGAGCTGTTTTTT CASSLMGVNTGELFF
NA TRBJ2-5 TRBV25-1 few TGTGCCAGCAGTGAATTAGGCCAGGGACACCAAGAGACCCAGTACTTC CASSELGQGHQETQYF
TRBD1 TRBJ2-7 TRBV10-3 once TGTGCCATCAAAAAGGACAGGGGGCACTACGAGCAGTACTTC CAIKKDRGHYEQYF
TRBD1 TRBJ1-6 TRBV4-3 many TGCGCCAGCAGCCAAATGATAGGGGGCGCGGGCTCACCCCTCCACTTT CASSQMIGGAGSPLHF
TRBD1 TRBJ2-7 TRBV29-1 NA TGCAGCACCGGACAGGGGGCAGAAGAGCAGTACTTC CSTGQGAEEQYF
NA TRBJ1-4 TRBV6-5 few TGTGCCAGCAGTTTTATCAGGGGTACTAATGAAAAACTGTTTTTT CASSFIRGTNEKLFF
TRBD2 TRBJ2-3 TRBV7-2 NA TGTGCCAGCAGCTTAACCTTCGGGAGGGACCCAGATACGCAGTATTTT CASSLTFGRDPDTQYF
NA TRBJ2-1 TRBV11-2 NA TGTGCCAGCAGCTTAGACTTATCGGAGCAGTTCTTC CASSLDLSEQFF
TRBD2 TRBJ2-5 TRBV4-2 NA TGTGCCAGCAGCCACGCGCTAGCGGGGAATGAGCAGTACTTC CASSHALAGNEQYF